The 18 T cell receptor beta chains below come from one sample, sequenced in a study of PD-L1 blockade in urothelial cancer. This sample's time point: pretreatment peripheral blood. Produced via immunoSEQ multiplex PCR; TCRdb's table is partial and in-frame only. The sample contains around 45,000 clones, 80% of which appear only once. This specimen was PBMCs, taken around atezolizumab (anti-PD-L1) treatment. Receptors were obtained from a man aged 55 to 70 with urothelial cancer.

This clone was detected only a few times. The chain combines TRBV19 with TRBJ2-7; 9 bases line up with TRBD2. Losses at the gene ends were 3 bases for V and 3 bases for J; bases not matched to a gene: 12. The CDR3 totals 17 residues. Germline V gene sequence: CDR1 LNHDA, CDR2 SQIVND (reference sequence). CDR3 DNA sequence: TGTGCCAGTAGTATCCGGTCGGATAGCGGGAGAATCTACGAGCAGTACTTC. It codes for CASSIRSDSGRIYEQYF. Complete variable domain (other parts from reference TRBV19 and TRBJ2-7): DGGITQSPKYLFRKEGQNVTLSCEQNLNHDAMYWYRQDPGQGLRLIYYSQIVNDFQKGDIAEGYSVSREKKESFPLTVTSAQKNPTAFYLCASSIRSDSGRIYEQYFGPGTRLTVT.

V gene TRBV7-8 combines with J gene TRBJ1-1, with D perhaps TRBD1 (5 bases). The CDR3 is made up of 16 amino acids. Per the germline V gene, CDR1 is SGHVS and CDR2 is FQNEAQ. V shed 1 base and J shed 0 bases, with 12 bases lying between them. CDR3 coding DNA: TGTGCCAGCAGCTTAGTTGCAGGGCCTATGAACACTGAAGCTTTCTTT. It specifies CASSLVAGPMNTEAFF. Full variable domain (outside the CDR3, taken from reference TRBV7-8 and TRBJ1-1): GAGVSQSPRYKVAKRGQDVALRCDPISGHVSLFWYQQALGQGPEFLTYFQNEAQLDKSGLPSDRFFAERPEGSVSTLKIQRTQQEDSAVYLCASSLVAGPMNTEAFFGQGTRLTVV.

The rearrangement joins TRBV6-4 to TRBJ1-1; D is ambiguous. The CDR3 length is 13 residues. Deletions cut 4 bases from V and 4 bases from J, with 10 bases between. The V gene's germline CDR1 is MRHNA and CDR2 SNTAGT. CDR3 bases: TGTGCCAGCAGTGCAAAACCGGGCACTGAAGCTTTCTTT. Its protein product is CASSAKPGTEAFF.

This chain joins TRBV5-1 and TRBJ2-5; TRBD1 is a possible D gene (6 bases). V was shortened by 2 bases and J by 3 bases, with 11 bases between the two germline ends. Germline values: CDR1 SGHRS, CDR2 YFSETQ. The CDR3 consists of 14 residues. CDR3 sequence: CASSLQGTEETQYF. The DNA of the CDR3 is TGCGCCAGCAGCTTACAGGGTACGGAAGAGACCCAGTACTTC.

CDR3 DNA sequence: TGTGCCAGCTCACCTCGAGGGAGTTCCTACAATGAGCAGTTCTTC. It yields the protein CASSPRGSSYNEQFF. The V call is TRBV18, the J call TRBJ2-1, with D possibly TRBD2 on 5 matching bases. The CDR3 covers 15 residues. CDR1 is KGHSH and CDR2 is LQKENI in the germline V gene. V was clipped by 3 bases and J by 1 base, with 10 bases between them.

The chain employs TRBV5-4 and TRBJ1-1; 7 positions agree with TRBD1. Germline CDR1 SGHNT, CDR2 YYREEE (reference sequence). The ends lost 5 bases at V and 1 base at J; junction bases unmatched: 5. The CDR3 consists of 14 residues. The chain's CDR3 is CASRPDRANTEAFF. In nucleotides, the CDR3 is TGTGCCAGCAGACCTGACAGGGCGAACACTGAAGCTTTCTTT.

CDR3 residues: CASGLTQTNYGYTF. CDR3 DNA sequence: TGCGCCAGCGGACTGACACAGACTAACTATGGCTACACCTTC. The genes are TRBV5-1 and TRBJ1-2; D gene uncertain. Trimming took off 7 bases at V and 0 bases at J, with 13 bases between the two ends. This CDR3 has 14 amino acids. Germline V gene sequence: CDR1 SGHRS, CDR2 YFSETQ.

The chain combines TRBV15 with TRBJ1-1; TRBD1 matches at 7 bases. V dropped 2 bases and J dropped 5; count of bases not matched to a gene: 2. The germline V gene encodes CDR1 LNHNV and CDR2 YYDKDF (reference sequence). This CDR3 is built from 13 residues. DNA of the CDR3: TGTGCCACCAGCAGAATGACAGGGACTGAAGCTTTCTTT. This translates into CATSRMTGTEAFF. Full variable domain (missing parts from reference TRBV15 and TRBJ1-1): DAMVIQNPRYQVTQFGKPVTLSCSQTLNHNVMYWYQQKSSQAPKLLFHYYDKDFNNEADTPDNFQSRRPNTSFCFLDIRSPGLGDTAMYLCATSRMTGTEAFFGQGTRLTVV.

The rearrangement links TRBV15 to TRBJ2-3, with a weak D call TRBD2 (5 bases). Trimming took 1 base from V and 2 from J, leaving 13 bases between them. CDR3 length: 16 amino acids. Germline CDR1 is LNHNV and CDR2 is YYDKDF (reference sequence). The CDR3 DNA follows: TGTGCCACCAGCAGAGGAGGGAGAGGAAACACAGATACGCAGTATTTT. It specifies CATSRGGRGNTDTQYF.

The chain combines TRBV6-1 with TRBJ2-1; 11 nucleotides match TRBD2. Germline lookup yields CDR1 MNHNS and CDR2 SASEGT. The CDR3 contains 15 residues. V lost 3 bases to trimming and J lost 9 bases; unmatched junction nucleotides: 7. CDR3 sequence (DNA): TGTGCCAGCAGTGAGTCACTAGCGGGAGTGGGTGAGCAGTTCTTC. It codes for CASSESLAGVGEQFF.

The chain recombines TRBV5-1 with TRBJ2-7; 7 bases align to TRBD2. Per the germline V gene, CDR1 is SGHRS and CDR2 is YFSETQ. Trimming cost V 1 base and J 4 bases; bases outside gene matches: 8. The CDR3 runs to 15 residues. CDR3 in amino acids: CASSLQSSGWYEQYF. The CDR3 DNA follows: TGCGCCAGCAGCTTGCAGTCTAGCGGATGGTACGAGCAGTACTTC.

The chain employs TRBV11-2 and TRBJ2-1; no clear D. V lost 0 bases and J 2 bases, leaving 8 bases between the germline ends. The CDR3 is 15 amino acids. Germline V CDR1 and CDR2: SGHAT, FQNNGV. The CDR3 spells CASSLEAAPYNEQFF. As DNA, the CDR3 is TGTGCCAGCAGCTTAGAGGCGGCCCCCTACAATGAGCAGTTCTTC.

The V and J genes are TRBV6-5 and TRBJ1-5; no clear D gene. There are 14 residues in the CDR3. CDR1 is MNHEY and CDR2 is SVGAGI in the germline V gene. Trimming pared 2 bases from V and 4 bases from J, leaving 9 bases between. The CDR3 DNA reads as TGTGCCAGCAGTTACACGGGAGTTAATCAGCCCCAGCATTTT. Encoded protein: CASSYTGVNQPQHF.

This chain uses TRBV7-2 with TRBJ2-2; no clear D gene. CDR1 is SGHTA and CDR2 is FQGNSA in the germline V gene. The CDR3 covers 15 residues. Trimming took off 3 bases at V and 3 bases at J, with 11 bases between the two ends. CDR3 loop: CASSFGVGYTGELFF. CDR3 coding DNA: TGTGCCAGCAGCTTTGGAGTAGGCTACACCGGGGAGCTGTTTTTT.

This chain links TRBV6-1 with TRBJ2-1, with D possibly being TRBD2 (6 bases). CDR3 length: 12 residues. V was cut by 6 bases and J by 8 bases, with 11 bases left in between. Germline CDR1 MNHNS, CDR2 SASEGT. This chain's CDR3 is CASRGDFDEQFF. CDR3 nucleotide sequence: TGTGCCAGCAGGGGGGACTTCGATGAGCAGTTCTTC.

This clone was found many times. The V and J genes are TRBV9 and TRBJ2-3; unclear D gene. V was cut by 3 bases and J by 2 bases, with 7 bases left in between. The CDR3 runs 13 residues. CDR1 and CDR2 from the germline V gene are SGDLS and YYNGEE. CDR3 sequence reads: CASSGQNTDTQYF. For the CDR3, the DNA is TGTGCCAGCAGCGGGCAAAACACAGATACGCAGTATTTT.

The chain uses TRBV20-1 and TRBJ2-7, with 7 bases aligning to TRBD1. Germline values: CDR1 DFQATT, CDR2 SNEGSKA (reference sequence). The CDR3 consists of 11 residues. Losses at the gene ends were 8 bases for V and 1 base for J; bases not matched to a gene: 2. The chain's CDR3 is CSSGQSYEQYF. As DNA, the CDR3 is TGCAGTTCGGGACAGTCCTACGAGCAGTACTTC.

This clone has just a few counts. The chain recombines TRBV19 with TRBJ1-2; possible D gene TRBD1, 5 bases. Germline CDR1 and CDR2: LNHDA and SQIVND (reference sequence). V was cut by 8 bases and J by 5 bases, with 12 bases left in between. CDR3 length equals 12 residues. The CDR3 nucleotides read TGTGCCAGTTTAGCCAGGGATTATGGCTACACCTTC. It is translated as CASLARDYGYTF.